This T cell receptor (beta chain) is drawn from a study of cytomegalovirus exposure and HLA in healthy donors. PCR amplification relied on 60 Vbeta primers (plus 13 Jbeta primers). The method was immunoSEQ multiplex PCR; TCRdb's version includes in-frame clones alone and lacks a portion of them. The sample holds about 160,000 clones, roughly 80% seen once. Study outcomes and limitations: A later analysis revealed that TCR association rates differed between HLA loci, peaking at DRB1 and bottoming out at HLA-C. In a later analysis, HLA-associated beta chains showed higher expansion and lower generation probabilities than comparable chains. A later analysis appeared to link common viral pathogens to several of the most significant clusters.

Nominally healthy donors provided the samples, though records likely missed some immune exposures. In the case of this clone: Its antigen is not known.

From germline, CDR1 is MDHEN and CDR2 SYDVKM. The CDR3 has 13 amino acids. The chain joins TRBV28 to TRBJ2-5, with 7 bases fitting TRBD2. The DNA end favors TRBJ2-7, so the J call may be wrong. The sequence derives from a man aged 45-65 years in good health and CMV-seropositive. Sequenced input: PBMCs. The CDR3 bases are TGTGCCGCACGAGCGGGGAGCTCCTACGAGCAGTACTTC. Encoded protein: CAARAGSSYEQYF.